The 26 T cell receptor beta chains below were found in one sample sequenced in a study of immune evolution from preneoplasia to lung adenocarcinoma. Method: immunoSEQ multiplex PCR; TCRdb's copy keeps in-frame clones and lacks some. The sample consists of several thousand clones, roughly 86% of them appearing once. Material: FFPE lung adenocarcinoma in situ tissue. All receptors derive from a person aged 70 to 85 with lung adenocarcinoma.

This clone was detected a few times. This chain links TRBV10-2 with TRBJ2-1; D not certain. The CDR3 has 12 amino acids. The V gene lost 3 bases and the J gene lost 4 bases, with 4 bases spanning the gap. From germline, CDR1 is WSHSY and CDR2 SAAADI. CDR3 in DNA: TGCGCCAGCAGTGAAAATTACAATGAGCAGTTCTTC. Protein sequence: CASSENYNEQFF.

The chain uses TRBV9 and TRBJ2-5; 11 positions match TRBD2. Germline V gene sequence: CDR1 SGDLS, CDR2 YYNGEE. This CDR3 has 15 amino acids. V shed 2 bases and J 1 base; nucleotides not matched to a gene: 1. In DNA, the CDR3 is TGTGCCAGCAGCGTCGGGACTAGCGGCCAAGAGACCCAGTACTTC. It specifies CASSVGTSGQETQYF.

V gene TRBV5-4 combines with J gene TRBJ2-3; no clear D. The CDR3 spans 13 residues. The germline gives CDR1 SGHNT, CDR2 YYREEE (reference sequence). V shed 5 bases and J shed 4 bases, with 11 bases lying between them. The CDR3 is CASSSGPADTQYF. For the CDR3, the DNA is TGTGCCAGCAGTTCCGGGCCCGCAGATACGCAGTATTTT.

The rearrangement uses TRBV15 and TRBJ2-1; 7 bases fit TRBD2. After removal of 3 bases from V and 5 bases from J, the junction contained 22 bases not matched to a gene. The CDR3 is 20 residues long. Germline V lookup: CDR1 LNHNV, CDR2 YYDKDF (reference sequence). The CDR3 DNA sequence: TGTGCCACCAGCAGGGTACTAGCGAGCGGGATGAGAAGAAGAGACAATGAGCAGTTCTTC. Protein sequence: CATSRVLASGMRRRDNEQFF.

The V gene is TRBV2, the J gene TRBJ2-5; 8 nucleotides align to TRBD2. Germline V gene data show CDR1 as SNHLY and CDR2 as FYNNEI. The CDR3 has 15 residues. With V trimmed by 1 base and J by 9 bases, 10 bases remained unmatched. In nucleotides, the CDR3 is TGTGCCAGCAGTGAAGGGGCGGGAGGAGGGGAGGCCCAGTACTTC. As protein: CASSEGAGGGEAQYF.

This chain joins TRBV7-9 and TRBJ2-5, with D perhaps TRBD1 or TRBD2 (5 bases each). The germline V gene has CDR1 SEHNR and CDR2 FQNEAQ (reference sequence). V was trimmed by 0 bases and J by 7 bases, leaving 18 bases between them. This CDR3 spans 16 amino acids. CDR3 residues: CASSLAGTPMSRTQYF. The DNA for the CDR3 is TGTGCCAGCAGCTTAGCGGGGACCCCAATGAGTCGGACCCAGTACTTC.

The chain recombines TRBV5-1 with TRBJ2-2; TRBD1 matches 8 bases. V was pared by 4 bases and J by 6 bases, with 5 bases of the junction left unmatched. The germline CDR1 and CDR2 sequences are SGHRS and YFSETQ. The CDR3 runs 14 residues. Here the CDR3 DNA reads TGCGCCAGCAGCCCTATGACAGGGGCCGGGGAGCTGTTTTTT. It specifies CASSPMTGAGELFF.

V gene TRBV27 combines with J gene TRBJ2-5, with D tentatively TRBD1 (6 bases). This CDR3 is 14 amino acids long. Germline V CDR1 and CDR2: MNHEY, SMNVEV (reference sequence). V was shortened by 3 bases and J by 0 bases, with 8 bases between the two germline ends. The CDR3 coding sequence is TGTGCCAGCAGTTTCCAGGGGTACCAAGAGACCCAGTACTTC. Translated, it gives CASSFQGYQETQYF.

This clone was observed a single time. Here the CDR3 DNA reads TGTGCCAGCAGCTTCCGACTAGCGGGACACAATGAGCAGTTCTTC. Protein sequence: CASSFRLAGHNEQFF. The chain joins TRBV7-3 to TRBJ2-1; 11 bases are a match to TRBD2. Trimming at V came to 3 bases and at J to 5 bases, leaving 3 bases not matched to a gene. The CDR3 loop spans 15 amino acids. Germline CDR1 and CDR2: SGHTA and FQGTGA.

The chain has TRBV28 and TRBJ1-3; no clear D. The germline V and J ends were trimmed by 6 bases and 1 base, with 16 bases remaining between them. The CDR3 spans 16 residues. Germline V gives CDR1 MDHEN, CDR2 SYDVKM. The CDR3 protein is CASSRGPGSSGNTIYF. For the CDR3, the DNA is TGTGCCAGCAGCCGAGGCCCGGGTTCATCTGGAAACACCATATATTTT.

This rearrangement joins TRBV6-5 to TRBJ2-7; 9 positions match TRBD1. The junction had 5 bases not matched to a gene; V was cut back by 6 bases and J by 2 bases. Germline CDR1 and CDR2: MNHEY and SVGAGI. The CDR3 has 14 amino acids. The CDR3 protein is CASSPGTGPYEQYF. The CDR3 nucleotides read TGTGCCAGCAGCCCAGGGACAGGGCCCTACGAGCAGTACTTC.

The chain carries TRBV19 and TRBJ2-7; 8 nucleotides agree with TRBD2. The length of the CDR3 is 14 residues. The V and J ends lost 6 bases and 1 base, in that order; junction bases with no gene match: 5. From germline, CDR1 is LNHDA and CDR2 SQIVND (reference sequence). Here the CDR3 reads CASRTSGQSYEQYF. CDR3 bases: TGTGCCAGTAGAACTAGCGGCCAATCCTACGAGCAGTACTTC.

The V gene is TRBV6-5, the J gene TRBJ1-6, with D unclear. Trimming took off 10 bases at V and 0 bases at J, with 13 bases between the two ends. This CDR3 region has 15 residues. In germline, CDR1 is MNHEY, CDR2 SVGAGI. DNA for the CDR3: TGTGCCACCACCTCCGGGAGCTCCTATAATTCACCCCTCCACTTT. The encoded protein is CATTSGSSYNSPLHF.

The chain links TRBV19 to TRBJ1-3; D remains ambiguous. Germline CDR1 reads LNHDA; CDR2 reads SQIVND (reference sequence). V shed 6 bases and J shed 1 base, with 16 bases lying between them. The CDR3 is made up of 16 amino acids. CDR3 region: CASSRSTIGSGNTIYF. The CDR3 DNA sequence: TGTGCCAGTAGCCGGTCAACAATCGGTTCTGGAAACACCATATATTTT.

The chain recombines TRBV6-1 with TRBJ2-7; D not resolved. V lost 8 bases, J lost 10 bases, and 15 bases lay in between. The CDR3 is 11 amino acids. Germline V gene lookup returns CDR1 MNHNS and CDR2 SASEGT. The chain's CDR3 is CASASGVEQYF. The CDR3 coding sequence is TGTGCCAGCGCGTCAGGTGTAGAACAGTACTTC.

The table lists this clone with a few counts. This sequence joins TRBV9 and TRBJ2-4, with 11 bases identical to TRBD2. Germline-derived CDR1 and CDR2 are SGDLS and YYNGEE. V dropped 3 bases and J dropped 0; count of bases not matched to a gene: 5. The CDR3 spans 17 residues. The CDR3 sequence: CASSDSTSGVAKNIQYF. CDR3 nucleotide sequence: TGTGCCAGCAGCGACTCGACTAGCGGGGTAGCCAAAAACATTCAGTACTTC.

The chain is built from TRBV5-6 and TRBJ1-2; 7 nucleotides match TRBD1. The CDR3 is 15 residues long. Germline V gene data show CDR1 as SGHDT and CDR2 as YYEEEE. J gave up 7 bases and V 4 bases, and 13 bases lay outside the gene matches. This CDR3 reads CASSPIDREIGGYTF. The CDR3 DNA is TGTGCCAGCAGCCCCATTGACAGGGAGATTGGTGGCTACACCTTC.

The CDR3 loop reads CASSTSGGDTEAFF. The CDR3 coding sequence is TGTGCCAGTAGTACTTCGGGGGGGGACACTGAAGCTTTCTTT. The rearrangement joins TRBV19 to TRBJ1-1; D perhaps matches TRBD1 (5 bases). Germline loops: CDR1 LNHDA, CDR2 SQIVND (reference sequence). The V gene lost 4 bases and the J gene lost 3 bases, with 12 bases spanning the gap. The CDR3 extends over 14 amino acids. The full variable domain, completed using reference TRBV19 and TRBJ1-1, is DGGITQSPKYLFRKEGQNVTLSCEQNLNHDAMYWYRQDPGQGLRLIYYSQIVNDFQKGDIAEGYSVSREKKESFPLTVTSAQKNPTAFYLCASSTSGGDTEAFFGQGTRLTVV.

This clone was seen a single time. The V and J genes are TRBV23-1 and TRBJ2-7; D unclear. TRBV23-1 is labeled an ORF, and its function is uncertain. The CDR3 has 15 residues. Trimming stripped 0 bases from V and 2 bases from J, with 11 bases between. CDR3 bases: TGCGCCAGCAGTCAATCTCCAGGTAGCCCCTACGAGCAGTACTTC. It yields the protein CASSQSPGSPYEQYF.

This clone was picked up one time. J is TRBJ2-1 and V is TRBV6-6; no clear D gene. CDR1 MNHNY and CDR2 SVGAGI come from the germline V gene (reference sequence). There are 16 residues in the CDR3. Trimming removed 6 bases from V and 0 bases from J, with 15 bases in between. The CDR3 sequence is CASRNPQAFSYNEQFF. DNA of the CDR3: TGTGCCAGCAGGAACCCCCAGGCTTTCTCCTACAATGAGCAGTTCTTC.

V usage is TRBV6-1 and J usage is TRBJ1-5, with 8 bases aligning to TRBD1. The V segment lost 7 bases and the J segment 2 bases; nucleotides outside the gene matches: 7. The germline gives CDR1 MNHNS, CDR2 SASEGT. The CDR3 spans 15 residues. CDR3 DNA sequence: TGTGCCAGCAATTCCAGGGGGCTAGGCAATCAGCCCCAGCATTTT. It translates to CASNSRGLGNQPQHF.

The CDR3 reads CASSLAGPGNEQFF. CDR3 coding DNA: TGCGCCAGCAGCTTAGCGGGGCCAGGGAATGAGCAGTTCTTC. V and J are TRBV5-1 and TRBJ2-1, with 7 nucleotides matching TRBD2. Germline V gene sequence: CDR1 SGHRS, CDR2 YFSETQ. This CDR3 region has 14 residues. V lost 2 bases and J lost 7; bases outside the gene matches: 6.

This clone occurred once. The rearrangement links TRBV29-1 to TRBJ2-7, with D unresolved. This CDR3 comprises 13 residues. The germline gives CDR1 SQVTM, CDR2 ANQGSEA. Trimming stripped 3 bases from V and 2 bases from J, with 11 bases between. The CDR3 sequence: CSVEGSATYEQYF. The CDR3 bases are TGCAGCGTTGAGGGTTCCGCTACCTACGAGCAGTACTTC.

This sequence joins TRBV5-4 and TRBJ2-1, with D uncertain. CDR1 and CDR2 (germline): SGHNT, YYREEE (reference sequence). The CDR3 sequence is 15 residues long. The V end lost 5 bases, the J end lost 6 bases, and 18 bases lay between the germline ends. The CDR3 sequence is CASRPDPVFGNEQFF. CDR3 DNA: TGTGCCAGCAGACCGGACCCGGTGTTCGGCAATGAGCAGTTCTTC. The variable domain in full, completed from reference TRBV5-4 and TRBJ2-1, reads ETGVTQSPTHLIKTRGQQVTLRCSSQSGHNTVSWYQQALGQGPQFIFQYYREEENGRGNFPPRFSGLQFPNYSSELNVNALELDDSALYLCASRPDPVFGNEQFFGPGTRLTVL.

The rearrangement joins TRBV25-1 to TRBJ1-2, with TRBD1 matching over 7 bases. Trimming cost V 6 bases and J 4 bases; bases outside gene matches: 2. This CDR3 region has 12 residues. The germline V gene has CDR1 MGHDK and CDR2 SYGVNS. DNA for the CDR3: TGTGCCAGCAGGACAGGGAGCTATGGCTACACCTTC. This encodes CASRTGSYGYTF.

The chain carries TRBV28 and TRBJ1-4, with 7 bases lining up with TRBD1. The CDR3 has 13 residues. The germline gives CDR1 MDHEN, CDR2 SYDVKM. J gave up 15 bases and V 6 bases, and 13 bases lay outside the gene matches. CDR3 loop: CASRLTKTGVVFF. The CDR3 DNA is TGTGCCAGCAGGCTTACAAAAACAGGGGTAGTGTTTTTT.